This TCR beta chain originates from a study of tumor-infiltrating lymphocytes in primary liver carcinoma. Per the germline V gene, CDR1 is SEHNR and CDR2 is FQNEAQ (reference sequence). V lost 2 bases, J lost 6 bases, and 16 bases lay in between. This CDR3 contains 16 residues. For each extraction, RNA and DNA were obtained together from roughly 20-30 mg of unsorted bulk tissue. Per tumor, sampling covered five separate regions. Study-wide results and limits: The difference in top-250-clone fraction between tumors and blood was significant, favoring tumors (p = 0.039).

Concerning this clonotype itself: Its antigen is not identified. Possible read error: a much larger clone is one base away.

The input was 500 ng total RNA; TCR beta cDNA was made from it with a constant-region primer. Sequencing libraries for TCR beta derived from three nested multiplex PCR rounds that used slightly modified ARM-PCR. Two initial PCR rounds of roughly 10 cycles each paired TRBV1-TRBV30 forward primers with a C-beta reverse primer. TCRdb passed the multiplex PCR reads through MiXCR, listing each CDR3 protein once. The sample holds about 99,000 distinct CDR3 sequences, approximately 68% seen once. Sample: liver tumor tissue from sampling region 5. The subset denotes: tumor region T5, tumor centre. The origin of this receptor is a woman in her sixties or seventies with primary liver carcinoma and hepatitis B virus infection. The V call is TRBV7-9, the J call TRBJ2-2; D not resolved. CDR3 loop: CASSLSYGPQSGELFF. In DNA form, the CDR3 reads TGTGCCAGCAGCTTATCGTACGGGCCGCAGTCCGGGGAGCTGTTTTTT.